Listed below are T cell receptor beta chains from one sample, sequenced in a study of blood T cell repertoires in COVID-19. The table came from immunoSEQ multiplex PCR; TCRdb's copy has only in-frame clones and leaves some out. This sample has about 69,000 clones, with 60% to 80% found just once. The sequencing input was peripheral blood. The receptor source for this set is a human donor in a cohort sampled during active COVID-19. CDR3s include the opening cysteine and the closing phenylalanine or tryptophan. The D gene is left open where the match is weak. Size is stated for part of the rows, as once, few or many counts, or as a class when the clone is expanded.

j_call | clone_size | d_call | v_call | cdr3_aa | cdr3_nt
TRBJ1-4 | . | . | TRBV18 | CASSPYSGSNEKLFF | TGTGCCAGCTCACCATATAGCGGGTCTAATGAAAAACTGTTTTTT
TRBJ1-5 | . | . | TRBV24-1 | CATSESGSGNQPQHF | TGTGCCACCAGTGAATCGGGATCCGGGAATCAGCCCCAGCATTTT
TRBJ1-4 | . | . | TRBV5-1 | CASSRAGTNNEKLFF | TGCGCCAGCAGCCGCGCCGGGACAAATAATGAAAAACTGTTTTTT
TRBJ1-1 | few | . | TRBV7-9 | CASSTTGNTEAFF | TGTGCCAGCAGTACTACAGGGAACACTGAAGCTTTCTTT
TRBJ1-6 | . | . | TRBV11-2 | CASSLAQGPPYNSPLHF | TGTGCCAGCAGCCTTGCGCAGGGCCCCCCCTATAATTCACCCCTCCACTTT
TRBJ1-1 | many | . | TRBV6-5 | CASTAGEVTEAFF | TGTGCCAGCACAGCCGGGGAGGTCACTGAAGCTTTCTTT
TRBJ2-5 | . | . | TRBV5-8 | CASSLGIEGRQETQYF | TGTGCCAGCAGCTTGGGTATTGAGGGTCGCCAAGAGACCCAGTACTTC
TRBJ2-7 | . | TRBD1 | TRBV7-6 | CASSLGTGNYEQYF | TGTGCCAGCAGCCTTGGGACAGGGAACTACGAGCAGTACTTC
TRBJ2-5 | . | . | TRBV30 | CAWSVPETQYF | TGTGCCTGGAGTGTCCCTGAGACCCAGTACTTC
TRBJ1-5 | . | . | TRBV6-5 | CASARDDWQPQHF | TGTGCCAGCGCGCGGGACGATTGGCAGCCCCAGCATTTT
TRBJ2-3 | . | TRBD2 | TRBV18 | CASSPYRAGGGDTQYF | TGTGCCAGCTCACCCTACCGAGCGGGGGGAGGAGATACGCAGTATTTT
TRBJ2-7 | . | . | TRBV30 | CAWSTSGLSYEQYF | TGTGCCTGGAGTACCTCGGGACTCTCCTACGAGCAGTACTTC
TRBJ2-7 | . | . | TRBV5-4 | CASSFTGSEQYF | TGTGCCAGCAGCTTCACAGGGAGCGAGCAGTACTTC
TRBJ1-2 | . | TRBD1 | TRBV4-1 | CASRAGTGSFRYGYTF | TGCGCCAGCCGCGCCGGGACAGGGTCGTTTAGGTATGGCTACACCTTC
TRBJ2-7 | . | TRBD2 | TRBV19 | CASSSSGLAGVSYEQYF | TGTGCCAGTAGTTCTAGTGGACTAGCGGGAGTCTCCTACGAGCAGTACTTC
TRBJ2-1 | . | TRBD2 | TRBV27 | CASSLRLAGSSYNEQFF | TGTGCCAGCAGTCTGCGACTAGCCGGGAGCTCCTACAATGAGCAGTTCTTC
TRBJ2-6 | . | . | TRBV6-1 | CASSERSSGANVLTF | TGTGCCAGCAGTGAGAGATCTTCTGGGGCCAACGTCCTGACTTTC
TRBJ2-5 | . | TRBD2 | TRBV3-1/TRBV3-2 | CASSQRLAGSKETQYF | TGTGCCAGCAGCCAGAGACTAGCGGGGAGTAAGGAGACCCAGTACTTC
TRBJ1-6 | . | . | TRBV24-1 | CATSAPGLYSPLHF | TGTGCCACCAGTGCACCAGGGCTGTATTCACCCCTCCACTTT
TRBJ1-2 | . | TRBD1 | TRBV19 | CASQQGALGYGYTF | TGTGCCAGTCAACAGGGGGCGCTCGGCTATGGCTACACCTTC
TRBJ1-1 | . | . | TRBV27 | CASSGRPTENTEAFF | TGTGCCAGCAGCGGCCGTCCGACAGAGAACACTGAAGCTTTCTTT
TRBJ2-5 | few | . | TRBV28 | CASSPSRHLIQYF | TGTGCCAGCAGTCCGAGCAGGCACTTGATCCAGTACTTC
TRBJ2-1 | . | TRBD2 | TRBV4-1 | CASSQVLAGTSRNNEQFF | TGCGCCAGCAGCCAAGTCTTAGCCGGGACTAGCCGTAACAATGAGCAGTTCTTC
TRBJ2-5 | . | TRBD2 | TRBV5-1 | CASTTSGGVQETQYF | TGCGCCAGCACCACTAGCGGGGGGGTCCAAGAGACCCAGTACTTC
TRBJ2-2 | . | . | TRBV5-1 | CASSFERPNTGELFF | TGCGCCAGCAGCTTCGAGCGGCCGAACACCGGGGAGCTGTTTTTT
TRBJ1-2 | . | . | TRBV2 | CASTGSLSGYTF | TGTGCCAGCACGGGTAGTTTATCTGGCTACACCTTC
TRBJ1-5 | . | . | TRBV18 | CASSPPGHLPNQPQHF | TGTGCCAGCTCCCCTCCGGGACACCTGCCCAATCAGCCCCAGCATTTT
TRBJ2-6 | . | TRBD1 | TRBV19 | CASSSRTGGSSGANVLTF | TGTGCCAGTAGTTCTCGGACAGGGGGGAGCTCTGGGGCCAACGTCCTGACTTTC
TRBJ2-1 | . | . | TRBV6-2/TRBV6-3 | CASSSPPFNEQFF | TGTGCCAGCAGCTCTCCTCCCTTCAATGAGCAGTTCTTC
TRBJ2-5 | once | TRBD2 | TRBV7-2 | CASSLVGGYQETQYF | TGTGCCAGCAGCTTAGTGGGGGGGTACCAAGAGACCCAGTACTTC
TRBJ2-7 | . | . | TRBV19 | CASSPDSSSYEQYF | TGTGCCAGTAGTCCGGACTCTAGCTCCTACGAGCAGTACTTC
TRBJ1-2 | . | . | TRBV10-2 | CASSALGGRDGYTF | TGCGCCAGCAGTGCGCTGGGGGGGCGCGATGGCTACACCTTC
TRBJ2-7 | . | TRBD1 | TRBV6-5 | CASSYTWTGYYEQYF | TGTGCCAGCAGTTACACCTGGACAGGGTACTACGAGCAGTACTTC
TRBJ2-2 | . | TRBD1 | TRBV2 | CASGQGAATGELFF | TGTGCCAGCGGACAGGGGGCGGCCACCGGGGAGCTGTTTTTT
TRBJ1-2 | . | TRBD1 | TRBV29-1 | CSVEGGQGASGYTF | TGCAGCGTTGAAGGAGGACAGGGGGCGAGTGGCTACACCTTC
TRBJ2-3 | once | . | TRBV7-6 | CASSPSTDTQYF | TGTGCCAGCAGCCCAAGCACAGATACGCAGTATTTT
TRBJ2-3 | . | TRBD2 | TRBV9 | CASSVATSGTSDTQYF | TGTGCCAGCAGCGTAGCTACTAGCGGGACGTCAGATACGCAGTATTTT
TRBJ2-7 | . | TRBD1 | TRBV11-2 | CASSLDTGTGSYEQYF | TGTGCCAGCAGCTTAGATACGGGGACAGGGTCCTACGAGCAGTACTTC
TRBJ1-4 | . | TRBD1 | TRBV5-1 | CASSAGTAEKLFF | TGCGCCAGCAGCGCCGGGACAGCTGAAAAACTGTTTTTT
TRBJ1-2 | . | TRBD1 | TRBV28 | CASSSTQGNYGYTF | TGTGCCAGCAGTTCAACACAGGGGAACTATGGCTACACCTTC